Sequencing of this TCR beta chain was carried out in a study of T cells in Graves' hyperthyroidism and ophthalmopathy. Study-level background: Before treatment of any kind, peripheral blood was taken at initial diagnosis.

The CDR3 runs to 14 residues. Trimming shortened V by 5 bases and J by 5 bases, and 16 bases separated the two germline ends. The germline V gene has CDR1 SGHTA and CDR2 FQGTGA. This clonotype was seen a few times. Its antigen is undetermined. Study results and caveats: Most thyroid clonotypes expanded above 0.001 were also detected in blood. Before onset, by a median of about seven months, the model predicted ophthalmopathy.

For the diagnoses, clinical symptoms, serum thyroxine and TRAb, thyroid ultrasound and orbital computed tomography were used. Researchers amplified the TCR beta CDR3 regions from RNA transcripts. The TCR CDR3 first-round RT-PCR relied on the HTBI primer set. TCRdb passed the multiplex PCR reads through MiXCR, listing each CDR3 protein once. Among 110,000 to 150,000 distinct CDR3 sequences, approximately 20% were seen once, and the ten largest hold about 67%. The chain has TRBV7-3 and TRBJ2-7; TRBD2 might be the D (7 bases). What was sequenced was blood. The receptor was derived from a woman aged 50 to 60 with Graves' hyperthyroidism that later progressed to Graves' ophthalmopathy. CDR3: CASSPGGGEHEQYF. The CDR3 DNA sequence: TGTGCCAGCAGCCCCGGCGGGGGCGAACACGAGCAGTACTTC.